Below are 12 T cell receptor beta chains sequenced from a single sample in a study of cytomegalovirus exposure and HLA in healthy donors. With 60 Vbeta and 13 Jbeta primers, the PCR was carried out. Assay used: immunoSEQ multiplex PCR; TCRdb lists only in-frame clones, some missing. The sample records over 150,000 clones, under 85% being singletons. Sequencing was performed on PBMCs. The receptor source for this set is a woman aged 18-29 years in good health and CMV-seronegative.

The V and J genes are TRBV5-1 and TRBJ1-1; TRBD1 matches 10 bases. From germline, CDR1 is SGHRS and CDR2 YFSETQ. This CDR3 has 14 amino acids. Trimming removed 2 bases from V and 7 bases from J; junction bases left unmatched: 5. In DNA, the CDR3 is TGCGCCAGCAGCTTCGGGACAGGGGATGATGAAGCTTTCTTT. Amino acids: CASSFGTGDDEAFF.

The CDR3 sequence: CASSETWRGPQPQHF. The CDR3 coding sequence is TGTGCCAGCAGCGAGACGTGGCGGGGGCCTCAGCCCCAGCATTTT. The V and J genes are TRBV28 and TRBJ1-5; D is possibly TRBD1 (6 bases). CDR3 size: 15 residues. Per the germline V gene, CDR1 is MDHEN and CDR2 is SYDVKM. V was pared by 6 bases and J by 6 bases, with 18 bases between.

The V gene is TRBV9, the J gene TRBJ2-2, with TRBD1 matching 7 bases. This CDR3 has 19 amino acids. V was clipped by 0 bases and J by 3 bases; unmatched bases: 14. Looked up from germline, CDR1 is SGDLS and CDR2 is YYNGEE. The CDR3 loop is CASSVAQGIQGSYTGELFF. The CDR3 nucleotides are TGTGCCAGCAGCGTAGCCCAGGGAATACAGGGGTCCTACACCGGGGAGCTGTTTTTT.

J is TRBJ2-2 and V is TRBV19; D may be TRBD1 (6 bases). Germline CDR1 LNHDA, CDR2 SQIVND (reference sequence). Trimming shortened V by 6 bases and J by 6 bases, and 14 bases separated the two germline ends. The CDR3 extends over 14 amino acids. CDR3 residues: CASRPAEGAGELFF. CDR3 nucleotides: TGTGCCAGTAGACCGGCCGAGGGGGCCGGGGAGCTGTTTTTT.

The rearrangement links TRBV28 to TRBJ2-7, with 9 positions matching TRBD2. The CDR3 has 16 residues. Germline V CDR1 and CDR2: MDHEN, SYDVKM. V shed 4 bases and J 1 base; nucleotides not matched to a gene: 8. The CDR3 here is CASSSMTSGYSYEQYF. CDR3 coding DNA: TGTGCCAGCAGTTCAATGACTAGCGGATATTCCTACGAGCAGTACTTC.

V is TRBV5-1 and J is TRBJ2-5; 8 bases are shared with TRBD1. The CDR3 totals 14 residues. V lost 4 bases and J lost 5; bases outside the gene matches: 7. The V gene's germline CDR1 is SGHRS and CDR2 YFSETQ. In nucleotides, the CDR3 is TGCGCCAGCAGCCCCCAGGGGGCCGAGGAGACCCAGTACTTC. Translation gives CASSPQGAEETQYF.

The V and J genes are TRBV2 and TRBJ1-2; 8 bases match TRBD1. V lost 6 bases and J lost 3; bases outside the gene matches: 12. Looked up from germline, CDR1 is SNHLY and CDR2 is FYNNEI. CDR3 length: 16 residues. The CDR3 DNA follows: TGTGCCAGCAGCCCCGGCGGCTGGGACAGGCACTATGGCTACACCTTC. As protein: CASSPGGWDRHYGYTF.

The chain uses TRBV7-8 and TRBJ1-4; TRBD1 matches 8 bases. J lost 7 bases, V lost 2 bases, and 15 bases had no gene match. The germline gives CDR1 SGHVS, CDR2 FQNEAQ. The CDR3 is 18 amino acids. The CDR3 DNA reads TGTGCCAGCAGCTTACGCGCGGGACAGGTTGCAATGGGTGAAAAACTGTTTTTT. Translation: CASSLRAGQVAMGEKLFF.

A single count supports this clone. Distinct nucleotide sequences in the sample also encode this CDR3. The chain carries TRBV9 and TRBJ2-3; D call uncertain. The CDR3 contains 12 residues. With 4 bases removed from V and 0 bases from J, the gap between germline ends came to 3 bases. Germline V gene data show CDR1 as SGDLS and CDR2 as YYNGEE. CDR3 nucleotide sequence: TGTGCCAGCAGCCCTAGCACAGATACGCAGTATTTT. Translation gives CASSPSTDTQYF.

This chain links TRBV11-2 with TRBJ2-5, with no clear D. V dropped 1 base and J dropped 5 bases, with 11 bases sitting between them. Germline V CDR1 and CDR2: SGHAT, FQNNGV. The CDR3 is made up of 14 amino acids. The CDR3 bases are TGTGCCAGCAGCTTAGGGAGTGTTGGGGAGACCCAGTACTTC. Translating gives CASSLGSVGETQYF.

V and J are TRBV6-5 and TRBJ1-4, with a possible D match to TRBD1 (6 bases). Germline V gene sequence: CDR1 MNHEY, CDR2 SVGAGI. The CDR3 extends over 16 amino acids. The V end lost 2 bases, the J end lost 3 bases, and 13 bases lay between the germline ends. The CDR3 sequence is CASSYDRRTANEKLFF. CDR3 DNA sequence: TGTGCCAGCAGTTACGACAGGCGAACCGCTAATGAAAAACTGTTTTTT.

The V and J genes are TRBV5-1 and TRBJ1-1; weak D call: TRBD1 (5 bases). The V end lost 5 bases, the J end lost 5 bases, and 19 bases lay between the germline ends. Germline V gene lookup returns CDR1 SGHRS and CDR2 YFSETQ. CDR3 length equals 15 residues. The CDR3 DNA reads TGCGCCAGCAGGCTGGGCGCGGGGTGGGGGACTGAAGCTTTCTTT. It translates to CASRLGAGWGTEAFF.